These T cell receptor beta chains were read from a single sample in a study of post-analysis software for immune sequencing data. Each CDR3 protein is one row after TCRdb ran MiXCR on the PCR reads. The profile shows 600,000 to 750,000 distinct CDR3 sequences, roughly three fifths of them singletons. The sample taken for sequencing was blood. The receptors shown here come from a girl aged 2 to 10 with multiple sclerosis. CDR3s include the opening cysteine and the closing phenylalanine or tryptophan. The D gene is left open where the match is weak. The size field is filled for only some rows; it gives once, few, many or a size class.

D | J | V | length | size | DNA | CDR3
TRBD1 | TRBJ2-5 | TRBV3-1 | 17 | - | TGTGCCAGCAGCTACCTTCTTCCGGGACAGGGTGGAGAGACCCAGTACTTC | CASSYLLPGQGGETQYF
- | TRBJ2-5 | TRBV7-2 | 16 | few | TGTGCCAGCAGCTTAGAGGCGGGTACCCCCTTAGAGACCCAGTACTTC | CASSLEAGTPLETQYF
- | TRBJ2-3 | TRBV27 | 14 | - | TGTGCCAGCAGTTTATTAAGTGGGGGAGATACGCAGTATTTT | CASSLLSGGDTQYF
- | TRBJ1-1 | TRBV2 | 14 | - | TGTGCCAGCAGTGGGGAGGCCATGAACACTGAAGCTTTCTTT | CASSGEAMNTEAFF
TRBD1 | TRBJ1-1 | TRBV29-1 | 16 | - | TGCAGCGTTGCCCGGGACAGGGGAGGGTGGAACACTGAAGCTTTCTTT | CSVARDRGGWNTEAFF
- | TRBJ2-1 | TRBV6-1 | 11 | once | TGTGCCAGTGGGCCCGGGCTTGAGCAGTTCTTC | CASGPGLEQFF
- | TRBJ2-7 | TRBV7-2 | 15 | - | TGTGCCGGCAGCTTAGAAGGCGGGTCGGACAACGAGCAGTACTTC | CAGSLEGGSDNEQYF
- | TRBJ2-7 | TRBV7-6 | 13 | few | TGTGCCAGCAGCTTAGCTCAACGGAACGAGCAGTACTTC | CASSLAQRNEQYF
TRBD2 | TRBJ2-1 | TRBV4-1 | 19 | - | TGCGCCAGCAGCCAGGAATCCGCGGATTGGTGGCGGGAGTCGAGCGAGCAGTTCTTC | CASSQESADWWRESSEQFF
TRBD2 | TRBJ2-5 | TRBV25-1 | 16 | - | TGTGCCAGCAGTGAGTCGGGACTAGCGGGCGGGGAGACCCAGTACTTC | CASSESGLAGGETQYF
- | TRBJ1-2 | TRBV10-3 | 15 | - | TGTGCCTCATCAGTGTCTGGCGGGTCCAGCTATGGCTACACCTTC | CASSVSGGSSYGYTF
TRBD1 | TRBJ2-5 | TRBV7-2 | 16 | - | TGTGCCAGCAGCTTAGATGGGGGGACAGGGAGGGAGACCCAGTACTTC | CASSLDGGTGRETQYF
- | TRBJ1-1 | TRBV6-5 | 16 | - | TGTGCCAGCAGTTATGGCCCTTGGACGGGAGGCGCTGAAGCTTTCTTT | CASSYGPWTGGAEAFF
- | TRBJ1-2 | TRBV3-1 | 15 | - | TGTGCCAGCAGCGACCCTTCGACCCATAACTATGGCTACACCTTC | CASSDPSTHNYGYTF
- | TRBJ2-2 | TRBV29-1 | 14 | - | TGCAGCGTTGAAGGGGCCCCGAACACCGGGGAGCTGTTTTTT | CSVEGAPNTGELFF
- | TRBJ2-1 | TRBV10-3 | 13 | - | TGTGCCATCTACGAGTCTGTACACAATGAGCAGTTCTTC | CAIYESVHNEQFF
- | TRBJ1-6 | TRBV20-1 | 15 | - | TGCAGTGCTCGCTTAGAACGGGGGGGGAATTCACCCCTCCACTTT | CSARLERGGNSPLHF
TRBD2 | TRBJ2-5 | TRBV7-3 | 16 | - | TGTGCCAGCAGCTTAACCGGAGCGGGAAGGAGAGAGACCCAGTACTTC | CASSLTGAGRRETQYF
- | TRBJ2-1 | TRBV6-6 | 14 | few | TGTGCCAGCAGTTGGCCACAGGGAGGGCATGAGCAGTTCTTC | CASSWPQGGHEQFF
TRBD1 | TRBJ1-1 | TRBV2 | 13 | - | TGTGCCAGCAAGGACAGGGAGAACACTGAAGCTTTCTTT | CASKDRENTEAFF
- | TRBJ2-1 | TRBV6-6 | 13 | - | TGTGCCAGCAGTTGGCAGGACGGCAATGAGCAGTTCTTC | CASSWQDGNEQFF
TRBD1 | TRBJ2-5 | TRBV5-1 | 14 | - | TGCGCCAGCGCGACAGGGGGGAAAGGAGAGACCCAGTACTTC | CASATGGKGETQYF
- | TRBJ2-1 | TRBV5-1 | 17 | - | TGCGCCAGCAGCTTGTGGCCCGGGGGAGGACGGGACAATGAGCAGTTCTTC | CASSLWPGGGRDNEQFF
- | TRBJ2-1 | TRBV10-3 | 16 | few | TGTGCCATCAGTTTGGGGGGCCTCGTATCCCACAATGAGCAGTTCTTC | CAISLGGLVSHNEQFF
- | TRBJ2-5 | TRBV12-3/TRBV12-4 | 12 | many | TGTGCCAGCAGCTTCCTTCAAGAGACCCAGTACTTC | CASSFLQETQYF
TRBD1 | TRBJ2-7 | TRBV20-1 | 16 | - | TGCAGCGCTAGACCCCAATTCAGACAGGGCACCTACGAGCAGTACTTC | CSARPQFRQGTYEQYF
- | TRBJ2-5 | TRBV20-1 | 12 | many | TGCAGTGCTGGGACGGCTCAAGAGACCCAGTACTTC | CSAGTAQETQYF
- | TRBJ2-1 | TRBV6-5 | 15 | - | TGTGCCGGCAGTTACGTGCCGGCGGGTTACAACGAGCAGTTCTTC | CAGSYVPAGYNEQFF
- | TRBJ2-7 | TRBV11-2 | 16 | - | TGTGCCAGCAGCCCCGCTGTCGGGCGTAGTTCCTACGAGCAGTACTTC | CASSPAVGRSSYEQYF
TRBD1 | TRBJ2-7 | TRBV20-1 | 16 | - | TGCAGTGCTAGAGATTTCGGGCAGGGGGCGGGAAACGAGCAGTACTTC | CSARDFGQGAGNEQYF
TRBD1 | TRBJ2-1 | TRBV7-2 | 17 | once | TGTGCCAGCAGCTTATGGAGCAGGGGGCGAGACGGCAATGAGCAGTTCTTC | CASSLWSRGRDGNEQFF
- | TRBJ1-5 | TRBV11-2 | 13 | - | TGTGCCAGCGGGCGGGGCCGGGATCAGCCCCAGCATTTT | CASGRGRDQPQHF
TRBD1 | TRBJ1-1 | TRBV6-4 | 13 | - | TGTGCCAGCAGTGCCAGGGGGGGGACTGAAGCTTTCTTT | CASSARGGTEAFF
TRBD2 | TRBJ2-7 | TRBV6-6 | 15 | once | TGTGCCAGCAGCCGCGGGACTAGCCAGTTAAACGAGCAGTACTTC | CASSRGTSQLNEQYF
- | TRBJ1-5 | TRBV7-2 | 15 | - | TGTGCCAGCAGCCCCGCAGGACTTGGAGGTCAGCCCCAGCATTTT | CASSPAGLGGQPQHF
TRBD2 | TRBJ2-3 | TRBV12-3/TRBV12-4 | 16 | once | TGTGCCAGCAGTTTACCTGGACTAGCGAGGATAGATACGCAGTATTTT | CASSLPGLARIDTQYF
- | TRBJ1-2 | TRBV6-5 | 13 | - | TGTGCCAGCAGCCTTACAACTCCCTATGGCTACACCTTC | CASSLTTPYGYTF
TRBD2 | TRBJ2-1 | TRBV6-5 | 14 | - | TGTGCCAGCAATTCTAGCGGGGGAGGCAATGAGCAGTTCTTC | CASNSSGGGNEQFF
TRBD1 | TRBJ1-2 | TRBV25-1 | 14 | once | TGTGCCAGCAGTGATACCCGGACAGGAGCTGGCTACACCTTC | CASSDTRTGAGYTF
- | TRBJ1-1 | TRBV6-5 | 14 | few | TGTGCCAGCAGGTCCGGGGTCATGAACACTGAAGCTTTCTTT | CASRSGVMNTEAFF
- | TRBJ2-4 | TRBV5-1 | 12 | - | TGCGCCAGCAGGAGCCCCAAAAACATTCAGTACTTC | CASRSPKNIQYF
- | TRBJ2-7 | TRBV29-1 | 12 | few | TGCAGCGTAGCCGAGGACGGCGACGAGCAGTACTTC | CSVAEDGDEQYF
TRBD2 | TRBJ2-1 | TRBV29-1 | 17 | few | TGCAGCGTTGAAGGGACTAGCGGACATACCTCCTACAATGAGCAGTTCTTC | CSVEGTSGHTSYNEQFF
- | TRBJ1-5 | TRBV10-3 | 12 | few | TGTGCCATCTCAAAGGCTGGGCAGCCCCAGCATTTT | CAISKAGQPQHF
TRBD2 | TRBJ2-5 | TRBV20-1 | 14 | - | TGCAGTGCTGGGGGGACTACCCATCAAGAGACCCAGTACTTC | CSAGGTTHQETQYF
- | TRBJ1-1 | TRBV7-9 | 16 | once | TGTGCCAGCAGTTTGTACCCTGGACGGAAGAACACTGAAGCTTTCTTT | CASSLYPGRKNTEAFF
TRBD1 | TRBJ2-1 | TRBV29-1 | 12 | - | TGCAGCGGCGGGTACAGGGGAGTTGAGCAGTTCTTC | CSGGYRGVEQFF
- | TRBJ2-1 | TRBV27 | 14 | once | TGTGCCAGCAGTCCAAGCAGGTCTTACAATGAGCAGTTCTTC | CASSPSRSYNEQFF
TRBD2 | TRBJ2-1 | TRBV10-3 | 15 | few | TGTGCCATCAGTGACGAGCGGGGACGTTACAATGAGCAGTTCTTC | CAISDERGRYNEQFF
TRBD2 | TRBJ2-7 | TRBV4-2 | 15 | - | TGTGCCAGCAGCCAACTAGCGGGCCCCTCCTACGAGCAGTACTTC | CASSQLAGPSYEQYF
TRBD1 | TRBJ1-2 | TRBV29-1 | 14 | - | TGCAGCGTTGGCTTGGGCAGGGGGGACTATGGCCACACCTTC | CSVGLGRGDYGHTF
TRBD2 | TRBJ2-3 | TRBV6-1 | 17 | few | TGTGCCAGCAGACGACTAGCGGCGACGCTTAGCACAGATACGCAGTATTTT | CASRRLAATLSTDTQYF
- | TRBJ2-5 | TRBV20-1 | 14 | few | TGCAGTGCTAGGCCCGGGAGTAATCGAGAGACCCAGTACTTC | CSARPGSNRETQYF
TRBD2 | TRBJ2-5 | TRBV7-2 | 15 | once | TGTGCCAGCAGCTTAGTCCGGACTAGCGATGCGACCCAGTACTTC | CASSLVRTSDATQYF
- | TRBJ2-7 | TRBV6-5 | 15 | - | TGTGCCAGCAGTTACTCATCTCTAGAAGCCTACGAGCAGTACTTC | CASSYSSLEAYEQYF
- | TRBJ1-5 | TRBV7-8 | 16 | few | TGTGCCAGCAGCTTAGCGACGCAGGGACGCAATCAGCCCCAGCATTTT | CASSLATQGRNQPQHF
TRBD1 | TRBJ1-5 | TRBV7-2 | 14 | once | TGTGCCAGCAGCTGGGGGACAGGGACTCAGCCCCAGCATTTT | CASSWGTGTQPQHF
- | TRBJ2-1 | TRBV7-9 | 20 | few | TGTGCCAGCAGCTTAGCCTCTCTCAGGCGCGGTCGTTGGTCCTACAATGAGCAGTTCTTC | CASSLASLRRGRWSYNEQFF
TRBD2 | TRBJ2-5 | TRBV7-2 | 15 | once | TGTGCCAGCAGCTTAGAAAGCGGGGGGCCCCAGACCCAGTACTTC | CASSLESGGPQTQYF
TRBD1 | TRBJ2-6 | TRBV27 | 16 | - | TGTGCCAGCTCTCGGGGACAGGTAGCTGGGGCCAACGTCCTGACTTTC | CASSRGQVAGANVLTF